This T cell receptor beta chain was documented in a study of identical twins. TCRdb re-called the 5' RACE reads through MiXCR, storing one row per CDR3 protein. The sample gives around 1.7 million distinct CDR3 sequences, roughly a third of which show up once; about 0.25% is in the top ten. Germline values: CDR1 SQVTM, CDR2 ANQGSEA. The junction had 9 bases not matched to a gene; V was cut back by 7 bases and J by 4 bases. This CDR3 has 13 amino acids. The rearrangement links TRBV29-1 to TRBJ2-5; 7 positions agree with TRBD1. Sequencing input: cord blood. This receptor was taken from a newborn girl in good health. In DNA form, the CDR3 reads TGCAGCGCCGAGGGGGCCGGGGTAGAGACCCAGTACTTC. This gives the protein CSAEGAGVETQYF. Supplemented by reference TRBV29-1 and TRBJ2-5, the full variable domain reads SAVISQKPSRDICQRGTSLTIQCQVDSQVTMMFWYRQQPGQSLTLIATANQGSEATYESGFVIDKFPISRPNLTFSTLTVSNMSPEDSSIYLCSAEGAGVETQYFGPGTRLLVL.